Listed below are T cell receptor beta chains from one sample, sequenced in a study of CD8+ T cells in alopecia areata. Clones were read by immunoSEQ multiplex PCR, and TCRdb kept only the in-frame ones, dropping some. The repertoire holds hundreds of thousands of clones, roughly two thirds seen once, with about 1.3% in the top ten. The sequences come from CD4+ T cells sorted from blood, collected at week 0. The source is a human donor with alopecia areata. Both conserved end residues are trimmed from each CDR3.

v_call cdr3_aa
TRBV5-1 ASSLERRDFSSPLH
TRBV4-1 ASSQDYRANEKLF
TRBV9 ASSAQGWADTQY
TRBV14 ASSPLTLAGGSNEQF
TRBV6-1 ASRRGQVYGYT
TRBV25-1 ASSRGVDEQY
TRBV4-3 ASSQERGGPDTQY
TRBV9 ASSSTDRNSPLH
TRBV9 ASSSQGEQEAF
TRBV29-1 SVEGGRTDTQY
TRBV10-3 AISETQGNTEAF
TRBV25-1 ASSDAGRDEAF
TRBV30 AWSYSPSYEQY
TRBV6-5 ASSYSKNTEAF
TRBV27 ASSPRWTSATGELF
TRBV29-1 SVGAIQALFNEQF
TRBV29-1 SVVSPGQPQH
TRBV5-1 ASSLGLAGAYNEQF
TRBV5-1 ASSLGQRGRTGELF
TRBV2 ASTQSNQPQH
TRBV7-2 ASSSRAENEQF
TRBV7-9 ASSSYRATNEKLF
TRBV9 ASSVVGENTEAF
TRBV18 ASSPLSQGALSEQF
TRBV20-1 SAVKGETQY
TRBV5-1 ASSLAGESYNEQF
TRBV29-1 SLAGLAGEETQY
TRBV30 AWSVGAASSYNSPLH
TRBV30 ACDRGNEKLF
TRBV5-1 ASSLRGLGTDTQY
TRBV7-9 ASSLVGDEKLF
TRBV2 ASSERTTGTGELF
TRBV7-2 ASSQPTGTQY
TRBV20-1 SAGVNNEQF
TRBV15 ATSRGEFSGETQY
TRBV2 ARGEDTQY
TRBV7-2 ASSLVAGVQETQY
TRBV4-3 ASSQEGQGETQY